One T cell receptor (beta chain) is described in this entry. The clone's antigen remains unknown. No base quality information exists; no much larger clone differs at one position. This sample is drawn from a study of blood T cells in healthy people across ages (dated by TCRdb to between 2014 and 2017). Context from the whole study: Template switching captured roughly one uniquely barcoded TCR beta cDNA molecule per two T cells in model experiments. To avoid experimental bias, donors of different ages were distributed randomly across sequencing lanes. The study analyzed two additional independent replicas of 1 million unique cDNA reads from the same blood draw for two donors, one aged 18 to 30 and one aged 80 or older. Using deep sequencing normalized with unique cDNA molecular identifiers, the study measured how TCR beta repertoire diversity changes with age. The donors were split into four age groups: young (average around 15 years), middle-aged (39), aged (over 55) and long-lived (approximately 80). General conclusions and limits of the study: Because profiling used bulk unsorted PBMCs, naive and antigen-experienced compartments could not be compared conclusively. A strong correlation was found between observed TCR beta diversity and the percentage of naive T cells measured by flow cytometry. Compared with the aged group, the long-lived group had more naive CD4+ T cells, fewer expanded clones and increased TCR diversity, suggesting age selection. As age increased, observed TCR beta diversity per million T cells dropped in a roughly linear way, and a significant reduction was already evident by age 40. Estimates of total diversity based on one million sequenced T cells were regarded as lower bounds and as underestimates. Donor CMV infection status was unknown, potentially confounding age-related changes in expanded clonotypes.

Trimming costs V 2 bases and J 6 bases, and their ends lie 5 bases apart. The CDR3 runs 12 residues from the cysteine to the phenylalanine. The retained sequence is limited to the CDR3, 36 bases, with the frame set at the first base. The germline V gene yields SGHTA for CDR1 and FQGNSA for CDR2. The protocol used for the library was 5' RACE. Sequencer: Illumina HiSeq 2500. A second about 7 to 12 cycle PCR used a sample-barcoded 5' primer and a J-beta primer mix. A template-switch 5' adaptor carrying 12 random nucleotides introduced a unique molecular identifier onto each TCR beta cDNA molecule. At least 2.5 million CDR3-containing paired-end reads were obtained from each sample. All of the RNA was converted into first-strand cDNA using the Mint cDNA synthesis kit, with a TRBC-specific oligonucleotide serving as the primer. Following uracil-DNA glycosylase treatment, all cDNA underwent a first 18-cycle PCR with the universal primers M1SS and BC2_uni_R. Concerning the study's data processing: For normalization, 1 million high-quality reads were randomly selected from each sample, with every read carrying a distinct molecular identifier. Reads sharing molecular identifiers were discarded rather than binned into consensus sequences. MiTCR, set to a Q25 quality threshold and the strictest error-elimination algorithm, was used for CDR3 identification, clonotype clustering and error correction. Lower-bound total TCR beta diversity was estimated with a nonparametric unseen species model using Euler transformation. TCRdb itself trimmed the public reads at Q25 with fastp, ran MiXCR and retained productive beta chains. A single entry per CDR3 protein holds the most common genes and DNA from its merged rows. The V and J calls, along with clone size, are taken from TCRdb and not from the paper's own processing. For this sample there are 850,000 to 1,100,000 distinct CDR3 sequences; roughly two fifths appear just once. The ten largest clones represent 13% of the sample.

Donors were a few dozen systemically healthy Caucasian individuals from Russia aged roughly 6 to 90 years. Ten milliliters of peripheral blood were collected from each donor into EDTA-treated Vacutainer tubes. PBMCs were isolated by Ficoll-Paque density-gradient centrifugation, with at least 7 million obtained per sample. Total RNA was extracted from PBMCs with Trizol reagent, with at least 5 micrograms obtained per sample. Naive CD45RAhigh/CD27high T cell percentages were measured by flow cytometry on a PBMC aliquot from every donor. The receptor's source is a man aged 18-30 years in good health. Rearrangement joined TRBV7-2 to TRBJ2-1, with no confident D gene call. The source material was blood. The CDR3 is CASSLMRNEQFF. The DNA reads TGTGCCAGCAGCTTAATGCGCAATGAGCAGTTCTTC.